One T cell receptor (beta chain) is described in this entry. The data are from a study of blood T cell repertoires in COVID-19. In the study overall: Collection of acute and convalescent COVID-19 samples took place in the United States, Italy and Spain.

There are 16 residues in the CDR3. V was clipped by 1 base and J by 0 bases, with 12 bases between them. Germline V gives CDR1 KGHSH, CDR2 LQKENI. Authors' data handling: It was from reference gene primer amplification that nucleated cell counts were estimated. TCRdb's copy holds only in-frame clones and misses some; the assay was immunoSEQ multiplex PCR. V and J calls and clone size are those listed in that table; D and trimming were worked out from the DNA. Of over 110,000 clones detected, 80% appear once; the ten largest clones hold around 3.4%. The sequence derives from an older man who had recovered from COVID-19. The chain couples TRBV18 to TRBJ1-2, with D unresolved. Sequenced material: peripheral blood. The CDR3 DNA is TGTGCCAGCTCACCACGTCAGGCGAATACTAACTATGGCTACACCTTC. It is translated as CASSPRQANTNYGYTF.